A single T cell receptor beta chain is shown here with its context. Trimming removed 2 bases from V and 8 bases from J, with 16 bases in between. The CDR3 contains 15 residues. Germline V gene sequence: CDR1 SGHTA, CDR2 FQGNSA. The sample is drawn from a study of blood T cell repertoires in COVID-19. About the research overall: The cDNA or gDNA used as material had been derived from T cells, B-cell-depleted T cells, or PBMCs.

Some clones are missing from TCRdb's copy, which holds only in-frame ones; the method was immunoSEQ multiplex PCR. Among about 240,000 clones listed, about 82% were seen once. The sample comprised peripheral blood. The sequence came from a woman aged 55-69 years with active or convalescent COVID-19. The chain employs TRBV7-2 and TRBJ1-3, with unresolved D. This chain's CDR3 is CASSLYPRWRDTIYF. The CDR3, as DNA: TGTGCCAGCAGCTTATACCCCAGGTGGAGGGACACCATATATTTT. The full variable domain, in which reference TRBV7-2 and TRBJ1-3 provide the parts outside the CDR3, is GAGVSQSPSNKVTEKGKDVELRCDPISGHTALYWYRQSLGQGLEFLIYFQGNSAPDKSGLPSDRFSAERTGGSVSTLTIQRTQQEDSAVYLCASSLYPRWRDTIYFGEGSWLTVV.